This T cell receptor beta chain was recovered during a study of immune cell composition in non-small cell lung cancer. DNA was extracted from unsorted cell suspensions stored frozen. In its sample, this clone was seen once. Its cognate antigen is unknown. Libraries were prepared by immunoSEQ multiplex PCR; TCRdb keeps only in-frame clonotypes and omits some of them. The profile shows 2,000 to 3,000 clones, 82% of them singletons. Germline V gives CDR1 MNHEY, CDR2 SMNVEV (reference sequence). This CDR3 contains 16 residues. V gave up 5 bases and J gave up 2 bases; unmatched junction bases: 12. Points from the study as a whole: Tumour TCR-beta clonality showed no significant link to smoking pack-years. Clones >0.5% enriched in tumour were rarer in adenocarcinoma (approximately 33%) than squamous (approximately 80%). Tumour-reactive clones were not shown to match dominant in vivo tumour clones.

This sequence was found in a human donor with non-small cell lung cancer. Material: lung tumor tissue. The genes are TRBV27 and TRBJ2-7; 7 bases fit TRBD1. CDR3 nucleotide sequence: TGTGCCAGCAGTGAAACCCCGGGACAGCATCCCTACGAGCAGTACTTC. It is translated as CASSETPGQHPYEQYF.